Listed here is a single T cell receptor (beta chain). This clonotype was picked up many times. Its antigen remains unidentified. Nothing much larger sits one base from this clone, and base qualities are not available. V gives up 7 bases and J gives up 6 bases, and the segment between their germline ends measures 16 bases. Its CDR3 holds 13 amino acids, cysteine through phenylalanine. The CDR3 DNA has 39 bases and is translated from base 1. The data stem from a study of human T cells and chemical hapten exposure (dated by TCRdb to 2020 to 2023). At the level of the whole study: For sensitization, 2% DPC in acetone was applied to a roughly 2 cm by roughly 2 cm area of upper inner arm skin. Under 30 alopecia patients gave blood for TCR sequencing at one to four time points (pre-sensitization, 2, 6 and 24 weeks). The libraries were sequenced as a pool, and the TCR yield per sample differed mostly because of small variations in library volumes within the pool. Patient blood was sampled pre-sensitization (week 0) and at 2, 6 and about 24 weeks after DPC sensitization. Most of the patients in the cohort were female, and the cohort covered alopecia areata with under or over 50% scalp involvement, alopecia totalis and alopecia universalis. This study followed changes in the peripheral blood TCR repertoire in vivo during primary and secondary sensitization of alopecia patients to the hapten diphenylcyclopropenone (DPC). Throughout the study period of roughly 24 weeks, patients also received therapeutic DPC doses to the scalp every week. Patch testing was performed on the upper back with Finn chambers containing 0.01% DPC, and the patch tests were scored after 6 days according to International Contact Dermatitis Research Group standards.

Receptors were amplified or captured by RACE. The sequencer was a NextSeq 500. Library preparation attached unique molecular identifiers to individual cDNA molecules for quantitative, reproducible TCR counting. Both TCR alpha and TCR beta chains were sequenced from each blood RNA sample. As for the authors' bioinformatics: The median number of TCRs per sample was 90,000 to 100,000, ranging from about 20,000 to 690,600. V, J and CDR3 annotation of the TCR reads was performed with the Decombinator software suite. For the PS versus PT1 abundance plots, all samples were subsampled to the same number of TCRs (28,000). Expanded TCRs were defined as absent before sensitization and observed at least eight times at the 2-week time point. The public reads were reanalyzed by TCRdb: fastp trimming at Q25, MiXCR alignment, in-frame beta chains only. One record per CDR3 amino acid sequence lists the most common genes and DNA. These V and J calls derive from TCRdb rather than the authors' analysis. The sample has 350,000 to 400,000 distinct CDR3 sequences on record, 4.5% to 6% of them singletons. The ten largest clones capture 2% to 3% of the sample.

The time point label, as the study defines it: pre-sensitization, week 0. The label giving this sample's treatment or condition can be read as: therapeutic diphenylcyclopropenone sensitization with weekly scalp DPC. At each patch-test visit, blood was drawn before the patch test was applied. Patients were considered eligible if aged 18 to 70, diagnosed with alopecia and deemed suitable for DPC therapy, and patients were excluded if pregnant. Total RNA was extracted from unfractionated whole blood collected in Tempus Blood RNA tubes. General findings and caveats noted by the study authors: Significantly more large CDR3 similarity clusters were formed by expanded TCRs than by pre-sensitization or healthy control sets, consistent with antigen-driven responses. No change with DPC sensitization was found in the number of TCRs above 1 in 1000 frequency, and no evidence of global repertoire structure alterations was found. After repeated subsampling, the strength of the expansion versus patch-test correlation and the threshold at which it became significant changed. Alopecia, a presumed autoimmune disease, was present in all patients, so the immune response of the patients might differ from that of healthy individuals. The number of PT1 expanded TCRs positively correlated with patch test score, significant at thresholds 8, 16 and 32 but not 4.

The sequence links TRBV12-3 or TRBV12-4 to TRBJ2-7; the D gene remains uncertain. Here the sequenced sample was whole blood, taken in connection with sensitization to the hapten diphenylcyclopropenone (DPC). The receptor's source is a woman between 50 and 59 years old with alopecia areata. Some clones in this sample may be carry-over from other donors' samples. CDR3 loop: CASTLSGPSEQYF. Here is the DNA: TGTGCCAGCACCCTTTCGGGTCCCTCCGAGCAGTACTTC.